These 28 T cell receptor beta chains were all obtained from the same sample, sequenced in a study of blood T cell repertoires in COVID-19 (dated by TCRdb to 2018 to 2021). Library preparation used the immunoSEQ multiplex PCR assay. TCRdb re-hosts the immuneACCESS table, in-frame sequences only. Its copies lack some clones; in the studies checked, an unresolved V gene accounts for under half of them, and the cause for the rest is not known. The sample yields about 160,000 clones; 65% to 80% were counted once. In total, the top ten clones hold less than 9.5% of the sample. Source material: peripheral blood. These receptors were taken from a man aged 55 to 69 with acute or convalescent COVID-19.

The V gene is TRBV5-4, the J gene TRBJ1-1, with TRBD1 matching over 9 bases. The CDR3 totals 14 residues. Trimming at V came to 4 bases and at J to 3 bases, leaving 4 bases not matched to a gene. Germline assignment: CDR1 SGHNT and CDR2 YYREEE (reference sequence). Written as DNA, the CDR3 is TGTGCCAGCAGCGTGGACAGGGGAGACACTGAAGCTTTCTTT. This gives the protein CASSVDRGDTEAFF.

The chain links TRBV5-7 to TRBJ1-5; a possible D gene is TRBD1 (5 bases). TRBV5-7 is designated an ORF whose function remains uncertain. There are 15 residues in the CDR3. Trimming left V 1 base short and J 7 bases short, with 15 bases between. The CDR3 is CASSLKGVRDQPQHF. The DNA of the CDR3 is TGTGCCAGCAGCTTGAAAGGGGTAAGAGACCAGCCCCAGCATTTT.

This clone was detected once. This chain links TRBV4-3 with TRBJ1-4; 7 bases agree with TRBD1. The CDR3 is made up of 18 amino acids. In germline, CDR1 is LGHNA, CDR2 YSLEER. Trimming removed 0 bases from V and 5 bases from J; junction bases left unmatched: 12. CDR3 in amino acids: CASSQDAQGIQWNEKLFF. The CDR3 coding sequence is TGCGCCAGCAGCCAAGACGCACAGGGGATCCAGTGGAATGAAAAACTGTTTTTT.

The chain employs TRBV2 and TRBJ1-3, with a possible D match to TRBD1 (5 bases). V lost 2 bases and J lost 8, with 13 bases in between. The CDR3 covers 14 residues. Per germline, CDR1 SNHLY and CDR2 FYNNEI. The CDR3 here is CASSETPGLYTIYF. CDR3 in DNA: TGTGCCAGCAGTGAAACTCCAGGGTTGTACACCATATATTTT. The full variable domain, rest sourced from reference TRBV2 and TRBJ1-3, is EPEVTQTPSHQVTQMGQEVILRCVPISNHLYFYWYRQILGQKVEFLVSFYNNEISEKSEIFDDQFSVERPDGSNFTLKIRSTKLEDSAMYFCASSETPGLYTIYFGEGSWLTVV.

This rearrangement joins TRBV19 to TRBJ1-5; 8 bases fit TRBD1. This CDR3 is built from 15 residues. V shed 6 bases, J shed 4 bases, and the junction held 8 bases outside the gene matches. Germline V lookup: CDR1 LNHDA, CDR2 SQIVND (reference sequence). Here the CDR3 DNA reads TGTGCCAGTAGAACCCCGCAGGGGGCGAATCAGCCCCAGCATTTT. Amino acids: CASRTPQGANQPQHF.

This chain links TRBV7-3 with TRBJ1-2, with 8 bases fitting TRBD1. The V gene's germline CDR1 is SGHTA and CDR2 FQGTGA. Trimming took 5 bases from V and 4 from J; bases not matched to a gene: 6. CDR3 length equals 14 residues. The CDR3 region is CASSPGTGGYGYTF. The CDR3 nucleotides are TGTGCCAGCAGCCCCGGGACAGGCGGCTATGGCTACACCTTC.

This clone came up once. The chain joins TRBV19 to TRBJ2-2; D perhaps matches TRBD1 (6 bases). The V end lost 7 bases, the J end lost 7 bases, and 13 bases lay between the germline ends. This CDR3 is built from 13 residues. Germline CDR1 is LNHDA and CDR2 is SQIVND (reference sequence). The CDR3 DNA reads as TGTGCCAGTAACCTGGACAGAGACGGGGAGCTGTTTTTT. This sequence encodes CASNLDRDGELFF.

The chain is built from TRBV9 and TRBJ1-1, with D unresolved. The germline CDR1 and CDR2 sequences are SGDLS and YYNGEE. V lost 0 bases and J lost 1, with 7 bases in between. The CDR3 consists of 14 residues. The CDR3 DNA follows: TGTGCCAGCAGCGTAGCCCGGGGGAACACTGAAGCTTTCTTT. Translating gives CASSVARGNTEAFF.

Regarding this clone: The sample holds other DNA sequences that translate to the same CDR3. The chain links TRBV19 to TRBJ2-7; TRBD1 matches 8 bases. The CDR3 runs to 14 residues. Per the germline V gene, CDR1 is LNHDA and CDR2 is SQIVND (reference sequence). V shed 3 bases and J 1 base; nucleotides not matched to a gene: 2. The CDR3 DNA is TGTGCCAGTAGTATCCGGACAGGGTCCTACGAGCAGTACTTC. It encodes CASSIRTGSYEQYF.

The CDR3 region has the DNA TGTGCCACCAGTGGCCTAACAGTAGGTGAGCAGTTCTTC. Translation gives CATSGLTVGEQFF. The gene calls are TRBV24-1 and TRBJ2-1; D remains ambiguous. The V gene's germline CDR1 is KGHDR and CDR2 SFDVKD. The length of the CDR3 is 13 residues. The V gene lost 5 bases and the J gene lost 9 bases, with 13 bases spanning the gap.

The rearrangement links TRBV27 to TRBJ2-3, with unresolved D. V was shortened by 2 bases and J by 0 bases, with 9 bases between the two germline ends. Germline assignment: CDR1 MNHEY and CDR2 SMNVEV (reference sequence). The CDR3 contains 15 residues. DNA of the CDR3: TGTGCCAGCAGTTTAGGCCGATCTAGCACAGATACGCAGTATTTT. Protein: CASSLGRSSTDTQYF.

The CDR3 DNA follows: TGTGCCACCAGAGACAGGGCTGGGGCCAACGTCCTGACTTTC. Its translation: CATRDRAGANVLTF. J is TRBJ2-6 and V is TRBV19; 7 nucleotides line up with TRBD1. Trimming removed 10 bases from V and 2 bases from J; junction bases left unmatched: 5. Germline CDR1 and CDR2: LNHDA and SQIVND (reference sequence). The CDR3 is 14 residues long.

This chain uses TRBV5-1 with TRBJ1-1; 7 nucleotides agree with TRBD1. The CDR3 spans 15 residues. Germline CDR1 reads SGHRS; CDR2 reads YFSETQ. Trimming took 4 bases from V and 1 from J; bases not matched to a gene: 7. CDR3 bases: TGCGCCAGCAGCCCCCTAAGACAGGGGAACACTGAAGCTTTCTTT. This encodes CASSPLRQGNTEAFF.

This chain joins TRBV7-2 and TRBJ2-5; perhaps TRBD1 as D (5 bases). Germline loops: CDR1 SGHTA, CDR2 FQGNSA. The CDR3 spans 13 residues. V was shortened by 2 bases and J by 2 bases, with 6 bases between the two germline ends. The CDR3: CASSLQGQETQYF. The CDR3 DNA reads as TGTGCCAGCAGCTTACAGGGACAAGAGACCCAGTACTTC.

This chain connects TRBV18 to TRBJ1-2, with TRBD1 matching 8 bases. Looked up from germline, CDR1 is KGHSH and CDR2 is LQKENI. J lost 3 bases, V lost 2 bases, and 14 bases had no gene match. This CDR3 is 18 amino acids long. CDR3 loop: CASSPYTGSDRVDYGYTF. The CDR3 DNA follows: TGTGCCAGCTCACCATACACGGGCTCGGACAGGGTCGACTATGGCTACACCTTC.

This chain uses TRBV5-1 with TRBJ2-1; 8 bases are shared with TRBD1. Germline V gives CDR1 SGHRS, CDR2 YFSETQ. There are 16 residues in the CDR3. After removal of 0 bases from V and 3 bases from J, the junction contained 5 bases not matched to a gene. The CDR3 here is CASSLGQGQDYNEQFF. In DNA form, the CDR3 reads TGCGCCAGCAGCTTGGGACAGGGACAGGACTACAATGAGCAGTTCTTC.

This sequence joins TRBV9 and TRBJ2-3; possible D gene TRBD2, 5 bases. The germline V gene has CDR1 SGDLS and CDR2 YYNGEE. Between the trimmed V and J ends, which lost 3 bases and 5 bases, there was a span of 16 bases. The CDR3 has 15 residues. The CDR3 coding sequence is TGTGCCAGCAGCGCCTCACTAGTGGAAGGAGATACGCAGTATTTT. This gives the protein CASSASLVEGDTQYF. The complete variable domain, with remaining parts taken from reference TRBV9 and TRBJ2-3, reads DSGVTQTPKHLITATGQRVTLRCSPRSGDLSVYWYQQSLDQGLQFLIQYYNGEERAKGNILERFSAQQFPDLHSELNLSSLELGDSALYFCASSASLVEGDTQYFGPGTRLTVL.

V usage is TRBV7-8 and J usage is TRBJ2-7, with 7 bases identical to TRBD1. CDR1 and CDR2 from the germline V gene are SGHVS and FQNEAQ. The J segment lost 6 bases and the V segment lost 5 bases, leaving 10 bases of the junction unmatched. This CDR3 region has 14 residues. CDR3 bases: TGTGCCAGCAGCCCCAGGGACAGAGAGGTCGAGCAGTACTTC. Translated, it gives CASSPRDREVEQYF.

The chain combines TRBV9 with TRBJ2-3; 8 bases match TRBD2. This CDR3 region has 16 residues. V lost 3 bases, J lost 1 base, and 7 bases stayed unmatched. The germline gives CDR1 SGDLS, CDR2 YYNGEE. The CDR3 DNA is TGTGCCAGCAGCGCCCTAAGAGCGGGGGGCACAGATACGCAGTATTTT. Translated: CASSALRAGGTDTQYF.

This clone occurred once. The V gene is TRBV7-2, the J gene TRBJ1-1; TRBD1 is a possible D gene (6 bases). Germline assignment: CDR1 SGHTA and CDR2 FQGNSA. V was pared by 1 base and J by 5 bases, with 14 bases between. This CDR3 is 15 amino acids long. The chain's CDR3 is CASSLVAQGTTEAFF. CDR3 DNA: TGTGCCAGCAGCTTAGTTGCTCAGGGGACAACTGAAGCTTTCTTT.

The chain has TRBV18 and TRBJ2-3; perhaps TRBD2 as D (6 bases). The ends were cut back, 2 bases at V and 4 bases at J, with 16 bases in the middle. The CDR3 is made up of 16 amino acids. Germline CDR1 reads KGHSH; CDR2 reads LQKENI. This CDR3 is CASSPLAGGAADTQYF. The CDR3 DNA reads TGTGCCAGCTCACCATTAGCCGGCGGGGCCGCAGATACGCAGTATTTT.

The rearrangement joins TRBV5-4 to TRBJ2-3; 11 nucleotides line up with TRBD2. The germline gives CDR1 SGHNT, CDR2 YYREEE (reference sequence). After removal of 0 bases from V and 1 base from J, the junction contained 10 bases not matched to a gene. The CDR3 spans 19 residues. The CDR3 protein is CASSLVAGGPPTGTDTQYF. The CDR3 DNA sequence: TGTGCCAGCAGCTTGGTAGCGGGGGGGCCGCCGACCGGCACAGATACGCAGTATTTT.

This chain connects TRBV7-9 to TRBJ1-4; TRBD1 matches at 8 bases. The CDR3 is 14 amino acids. After removal of 4 bases from V and 8 bases from J, the junction contained 6 bases not matched to a gene. Germline CDR1 reads SEHNR; CDR2 reads FQNEAQ (reference sequence). As DNA, the CDR3 is TGTGCCAGCAGCTACCGGGACAGGCCCGAAAAACTGTTTTTT. Residues: CASSYRDRPEKLFF. Drawing the rest from reference TRBV7-9 and TRBJ1-4, the complete variable domain is DTGVSQNPRHKITKRGQNVTFRCDPISEHNRLYWYRQTLGQGPEFLTYFQNEAQLEKSRLLSDRFSAERPKGSFSTLEIQRTEQGDSAMYLCASSYRDRPEKLFFGSGTQLSVL.

The chain has TRBV5-1 and TRBJ1-5; possibly TRBD1 for D (6 bases). From germline, CDR1 is SGHRS and CDR2 YFSETQ. The CDR3 covers 15 residues. The V end lost 1 base, the J end lost 7 bases, and 15 bases lay between the germline ends. The CDR3 sequence: CASSLMGAAGQPQHF. CDR3 bases: TGCGCCAGCAGCTTGATGGGGGCAGCTGGCCAGCCCCAGCATTTT.

The rearrangement joins TRBV18 to TRBJ2-5; 14 bases match TRBD2. V was clipped by 9 bases and J by 3 bases; unmatched bases: 9. Germline-derived CDR1 and CDR2 are KGHSH and LQKENI. The CDR3 sequence is 16 residues long. This CDR3 is CASSPTSGGAKETQYF. The CDR3 region has the DNA TGTGCCAGTTCCCCGACTAGCGGGGGGGCAAAAGAGACCCAGTACTTC.

This rearrangement joins TRBV7-3 to TRBJ2-5; D gene uncertain. This CDR3 comprises 14 residues. Germline lookup yields CDR1 SGHTA and CDR2 FQGTGA. The germline V and J ends were trimmed by 4 bases and 0 bases, with 9 bases remaining between them. The CDR3 is CASSSTSYQETQYF. The DNA for the CDR3 is TGTGCCAGCAGCTCGACATCGTACCAAGAGACCCAGTACTTC.

The V gene is TRBV27, the J gene TRBJ2-3; D is perhaps TRBD1 (6 bases). V shed 6 bases and J shed 5 bases, with 15 bases lying between them. Germline V lookup: CDR1 MNHEY, CDR2 SMNVEV (reference sequence). This CDR3 region has 14 residues. The CDR3 reads CASSARLQGDTQYF. The CDR3 coding sequence is TGTGCCAGCAGCGCCAGACTACAGGGAGATACGCAGTATTTT.

A single count supports this clone. V gene TRBV19 combines with J gene TRBJ2-7; the match to TRBD1 covers 9 bases. The CDR3 has 14 amino acids. Germline lookup yields CDR1 LNHDA and CDR2 SQIVND (reference sequence). With V trimmed by 5 bases and J by 3 bases, 5 bases remained unmatched. For the CDR3, the DNA is TGTGCCAGTAGTGTCGGGACAGGGAACTACGAGCAGTACTTC. Translated, it gives CASSVGTGNYEQYF.